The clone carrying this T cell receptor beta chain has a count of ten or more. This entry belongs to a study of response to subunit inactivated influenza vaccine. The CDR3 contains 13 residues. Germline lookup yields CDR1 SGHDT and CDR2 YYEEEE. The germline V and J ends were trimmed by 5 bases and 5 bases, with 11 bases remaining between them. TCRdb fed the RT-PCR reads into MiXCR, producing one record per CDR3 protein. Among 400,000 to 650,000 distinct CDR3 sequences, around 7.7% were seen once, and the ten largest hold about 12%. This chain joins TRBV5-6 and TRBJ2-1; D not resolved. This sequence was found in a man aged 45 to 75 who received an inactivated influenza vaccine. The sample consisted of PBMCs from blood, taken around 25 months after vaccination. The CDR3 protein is CASSSTLDNEQFF. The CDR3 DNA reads TGTGCCAGCAGTTCTACACTGGACAATGAGCAGTTCTTC.